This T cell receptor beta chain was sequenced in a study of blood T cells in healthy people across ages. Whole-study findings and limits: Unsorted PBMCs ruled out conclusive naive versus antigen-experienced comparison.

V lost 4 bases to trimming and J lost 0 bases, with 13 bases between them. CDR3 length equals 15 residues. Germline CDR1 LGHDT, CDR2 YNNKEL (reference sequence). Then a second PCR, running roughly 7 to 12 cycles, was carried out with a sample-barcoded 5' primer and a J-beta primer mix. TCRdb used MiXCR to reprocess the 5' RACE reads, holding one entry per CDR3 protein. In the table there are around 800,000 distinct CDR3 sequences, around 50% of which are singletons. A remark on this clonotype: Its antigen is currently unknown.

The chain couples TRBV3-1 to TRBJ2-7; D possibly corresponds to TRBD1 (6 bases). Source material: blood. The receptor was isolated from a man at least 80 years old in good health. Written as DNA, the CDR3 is TGTGCCAGCAGCCGAATGATAGGGGGCTCCTACGAGCAGTACTTC. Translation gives CASSRMIGGSYEQYF.